Below are 6 T cell receptor beta chains sequenced from a single sample in a study of technical replicates of blood from several donors. TCRdb's copy holds only in-frame clones and misses some; the assay was immunoSEQ multiplex PCR. The sample has approximately 87,000 clones; about 95% are singletons. The sequencing sample was made of T cells isolated from PBMCs. The receptors were sampled from a human donor in good health.

V gene TRBV11-1 combines with J gene TRBJ1-2; D is possibly TRBD1 (5 bases). The germline CDR1 and CDR2 sequences are SGHAT and FQDESV (reference sequence). The CDR3 extends over 13 amino acids. Trimming shortened V by 5 bases and J by 8 bases, and 15 bases separated the two germline ends. CDR3 residues: CASSRQNVGGYTF. CDR3 coding DNA: TGTGCCAGCAGCCGACAGAACGTTGGCGGCTACACCTTC.

The chain employs TRBV11-1 and TRBJ2-1, with 8 nucleotides matching TRBD2. After removal of 1 base from V and 4 bases from J, the junction contained 3 bases not matched to a gene. CDR3 length: 15 amino acids. Germline V lookup: CDR1 SGHAT, CDR2 FQDESV (reference sequence). The CDR3 protein is CASSLDSGSYNEQFF. The CDR3 bases are TGTGCCAGCAGCTTAGACAGCGGGAGTTACAATGAGCAGTTCTTC.

The chain employs TRBV19 and TRBJ2-3; tentatively, D is TRBD1 (6 bases). Trimming removed 6 bases from V and 1 base from J, with 8 bases in between. The germline V gene has CDR1 LNHDA and CDR2 SQIVND (reference sequence). The CDR3 extends over 13 amino acids. The DNA of the CDR3 is TGTGCCAGTAGGAGGACAGGCACAGATACGCAGTATTTT. Its translation: CASRRTGTDTQYF.

This chain connects TRBV30 to TRBJ2-5, with 7 bases that match TRBD2. The V gene end was trimmed by 2 bases and the J gene end by 2 bases; junction bases not matched to a gene: 17. CDR1 GTSNPN and CDR2 SVGIG come from the germline V gene (reference sequence). The CDR3 extends over 18 amino acids. The CDR3: CAWSPGLTIPRSQETQYF. DNA for the CDR3: TGTGCCTGGAGTCCGGGACTAACCATCCCAAGAAGTCAAGAGACCCAGTACTTC.

V and J are TRBV9 and TRBJ2-5; 8 positions match TRBD2. This CDR3 is built from 14 residues. With 4 bases clipped from V and 4 bases from J, the junction kept 6 bases outside the gene matches. Germline CDR1 is SGDLS and CDR2 is YYNGEE. The CDR3 reads CASSQTRGGETQYF. The CDR3 nucleotides read TGTGCCAGCAGCCAAACCCGGGGGGGAGAGACCCAGTACTTC.

The rearrangement links TRBV4-2 to TRBJ2-5; TRBD2 matches 9 bases. The trim removed 0 bases at V and 5 bases at J, leaving 7 bases unmatched. The germline V gene encodes CDR1 LGHNA and CDR2 YNFKEQ. This CDR3 contains 16 residues. The CDR3 spells CASSQEIAGEIETQYF. The CDR3 bases are TGTGCCAGCAGCCAAGAAATAGCGGGAGAAATCGAGACCCAGTACTTC.